Each of the 31 T cell receptor beta chains below was sequenced from the same sample in a study of cytotoxic CD8 clonotypes in ibrutinib-treated CLL. Measured with immunoSEQ multiplex PCR; TCRdb has only the in-frame clones, and not every one. The sample has approximately 130,000 clones, around four fifths seen once. This specimen was PBMCs, taken after 24 months of ibrutinib treatment. The receptors were gathered from a human donor with chronic lymphocytic leukemia.

The V and J genes are TRBV28 and TRBJ2-7; D gene ambiguous. This CDR3 region has 12 residues. The ends were cut back, 5 bases at V and 0 bases at J, with 5 bases in the middle. CDR1 is MDHEN and CDR2 is SYDVKM in the germline V gene. In DNA, the CDR3 is TGTGCCAGCAGTACCCCCTCCTACGAGCAGTACTTC. Translated, it gives CASSTPSYEQYF. Looking up the rest from reference TRBV28 and TRBJ2-7 gives the full variable domain: DVKVTQSSRYLVKRTGEKVFLECVQDMDHENMFWYRQDPGLGLRLIYFSYDVKMKEKGDIPEGYSVSREKKERFSLILESASTNQTSMYLCASSTPSYEQYFGPGTRLTVT.

This chain connects TRBV28 to TRBJ2-3, with D possibly TRBD1 on 5 matching bases. CDR1 is MDHEN and CDR2 is SYDVKM in the germline V gene. Trimming shortened V by 8 bases and J by 0 bases, and 15 bases separated the two germline ends. The CDR3 loop spans 15 amino acids. The CDR3 bases are TGTGCCAGCCACTCAGGGCTGCCTAGCACAGATACGCAGTATTTT. As protein: CASHSGLPSTDTQYF.

The chain links TRBV28 to TRBJ1-5; D remains unclear. There are 14 residues in the CDR3. The V and J ends lost 9 bases and 0 bases respectively, with 12 bases between them. Looked up from germline, CDR1 is MDHEN and CDR2 is SYDVKM. The CDR3 bases are TGTGCCAGTCAGCAGGACTATAGCAATCAGCCCCAGCATTTT. Encoded protein: CASQQDYSNQPQHF.

The chain uses TRBV5-1 and TRBJ1-6; possible D gene TRBD1, 5 bases. CDR1 SGHRS and CDR2 YFSETQ come from the germline V gene. The V gene lost 1 base and the J gene lost 0 bases, with 26 bases spanning the gap. The CDR3 extends over 22 amino acids. For the CDR3, the DNA is TGCGCCAGCAGCTTGACCTGGAGTTCGAGGGCCAGGGCTAGCTCCTATAATTCACCCCTCCACTTT. This sequence encodes CASSLTWSSRARASSYNSPLHF.

The V and J genes are TRBV10-1 and TRBJ1-3; D ambiguous. V was pared by 10 bases and J by 0 bases, with 13 bases between. CDR3 size: 14 residues. Per germline, CDR1 WNHNN and CDR2 SYGVQD (reference sequence). The CDR3 spells CATADRFSGNTIYF. CDR3 bases: TGCGCCACCGCTGACCGATTCTCTGGAAACACCATATATTTT.

The J gene is TRBJ1-2, the V gene TRBV27; D perhaps matches TRBD1 (6 bases). Germline-derived CDR1 and CDR2 are MNHEY and SMNVEV (reference sequence). CDR3 size: 14 residues. V lost 6 bases to trimming and J lost 7 bases, with 18 bases between them. In DNA, the CDR3 is TGTGCCAGCAGAGCCCGCCAGGGGACGGGTGGCTACACCTTC. This encodes CASRARQGTGGYTF.

The genes are TRBV18 and TRBJ1-5; D is undetermined. CDR1 and CDR2 from the germline V gene are KGHSH and LQKENI. This CDR3 comprises 13 residues. V was trimmed by 2 bases and J by 4 bases, leaving 6 bases between them. CDR3 sequence reads: CASSPSRNQPQHF. CDR3 bases: TGTGCCAGCTCACCATCGCGAAATCAGCCCCAGCATTTT.

The chain has TRBV18 and TRBJ2-7; D possibly corresponds to TRBD1 (6 bases). Germline assignment: CDR1 KGHSH and CDR2 LQKENI. Trimming pared 3 bases from V and 6 bases from J, leaving 15 bases between. This CDR3 has 14 amino acids. CDR3 protein: CASSPSRTEREQYF. DNA of the CDR3: TGTGCCAGCTCACCCTCAAGGACAGAACGCGAGCAGTACTTC.

The chain carries TRBV9 and TRBJ2-3, with D perhaps TRBD1 or TRBD2 (5 bases each). V was trimmed by 2 bases and J by 5 bases, leaving 12 bases between them. This CDR3 contains 14 residues. Germline loops: CDR1 SGDLS, CDR2 YYNGEE. The CDR3 sequence: CASSVRDRLDTQYF. As DNA, the CDR3 is TGTGCCAGCAGCGTTAGGGACCGCTTAGATACGCAGTATTTT.

The V call is TRBV7-5, the J call TRBJ1-5; the table's D call of TRBD1 was not tested on the DNA. TRBV7-5 is assigned pseudogene status. The CDR3 extends over 20 amino acids. This CDR3 reads CVRSSPPAHPDRGLNQPQHF. The DNA for the CDR3 is TGTGTCAGAAGCTCGCCCCCCGCACACCCGGACAGGGGGCTGAATCAGCCCCAGCATTTT.

The J gene is TRBJ1-3, the V gene TRBV6-6; D is perhaps TRBD1 (5 bases). Between the trimmed V and J ends, which lost 6 bases and 3 bases, there was a span of 15 bases. In germline, CDR1 is MNHNY, CDR2 SVGAGI (reference sequence). CDR3 length equals 15 residues. For the CDR3, the DNA is TGTGCCAGCAGGAACCCGGGGGGGTTTGGAAACACCATATATTTT. Protein product: CASRNPGGFGNTIYF.

The chain is built from TRBV28 and TRBJ2-7, with TRBD1 identical over 9 bases. The ends lost 3 bases at V and 0 bases at J; junction bases unmatched: 3. Germline V gene lookup returns CDR1 MDHEN and CDR2 SYDVKM. The CDR3 has 15 amino acids. The CDR3 spells CASSFGTGSSYEQYF. In DNA, the CDR3 is TGTGCCAGCAGTTTCGGGACAGGGAGCTCCTACGAGCAGTACTTC.

This sequence joins TRBV27 and TRBJ1-5; a possible D gene is TRBD1 (5 bases). In germline, CDR1 is MNHEY, CDR2 SMNVEV (reference sequence). Trimming left V 1 base short and J 1 base short, with 11 bases between. This CDR3 is built from 16 residues. The CDR3 region is CASSLFGRESNQPQHF. DNA of the CDR3: TGTGCCAGCAGTTTATTCGGCAGGGAAAGCAATCAGCCCCAGCATTTT.

This chain joins TRBV18 and TRBJ2-5; weak D call: TRBD2 (6 bases). The V and J ends lost 0 bases and 5 bases respectively, with 13 bases between them. CDR3 length: 15 residues. Germline CDR1 and CDR2: KGHSH and LQKENI. CDR3 region: CASSPPEGYKETQYF. CDR3 sequence (DNA): TGTGCCAGCTCACCACCGGAGGGATATAAGGAGACCCAGTACTTC.

The chain combines TRBV9 with TRBJ2-7; possibly TRBD1 or TRBD2 for D (5 bases each). V was pared by 2 bases and J by 2 bases, with 17 bases between. CDR1 and CDR2 (germline): SGDLS, YYNGEE. The CDR3 has 16 residues. CDR3: CASSVTGTPWTYEQYF. In nucleotides, the CDR3 is TGTGCCAGCAGCGTGACCGGGACCCCCTGGACCTACGAGCAGTACTTC. The full variable domain, its missing parts supplied by reference TRBV9 and TRBJ2-7, is DSGVTQTPKHLITATGQRVTLRCSPRSGDLSVYWYQQSLDQGLQFLIQYYNGEERAKGNILERFSAQQFPDLHSELNLSSLELGDSALYFCASSVTGTPWTYEQYFGPGTRLTVT.

This chain joins TRBV28 and TRBJ2-1; 7 nucleotides line up with TRBD2. The CDR3 runs 15 residues. Germline loops: CDR1 MDHEN, CDR2 SYDVKM. Trimming cost V 5 bases and J 8 bases; bases outside gene matches: 12. This CDR3 is CASSPSGDYTDEQFF. The CDR3 DNA sequence: TGTGCCAGCAGTCCGAGTGGGGACTATACGGATGAGCAGTTCTTC.

The J gene is TRBJ1-1, the V gene TRBV5-4, with D tentatively TRBD1 (5 bases). This CDR3 contains 13 residues. The V end lost 5 bases, the J end lost 7 bases, and 15 bases lay between the germline ends. CDR1 is SGHNT, CDR2 YYREEE, per germline (reference sequence). The chain's CDR3 is CASRPGTPGEAFF. Written as DNA, the CDR3 is TGTGCCAGCAGACCTGGGACGCCAGGTGAAGCTTTCTTT.

V gene TRBV28 combines with J gene TRBJ1-6; 9 bases match TRBD1. Per the germline V gene, CDR1 is MDHEN and CDR2 is SYDVKM. The CDR3 covers 15 residues. The trim removed 1 base at V and 10 bases at J, leaving 5 bases unmatched. The CDR3 sequence is CASSLSTGGKSPLHF. In DNA form, the CDR3 reads TGTGCCAGCAGTTTATCCACAGGGGGCAAATCACCCCTCCACTTT.

The rearrangement joins TRBV23-1 to TRBJ2-1; D possibly uses TRBD1 or TRBD2 (5 bases each). TRBV23-1 is noted as an ORF with a role that remains uncertain. With 10 bases removed from V and 14 bases from J, the gap between germline ends came to 12 bases. CDR3 length equals 9 residues. CDR3 loop: CATPGPKFF. The CDR3 region has the DNA TGCGCCACTCCGGGACCCAAGTTCTTC.

The chain uses TRBV4-3 and TRBJ2-7; TRBD2 aligns across 7 bases. The CDR3 has 16 amino acids. The germline V gene has CDR1 LGHNA and CDR2 YSLEER. Trimming removed 0 bases from V and 0 bases from J; junction bases left unmatched: 5. CDR3 nucleotides: TGCGCCAGCAGCCAAGATTGGGGGGGGAACTCCTACGAGCAGTACTTC. Protein sequence: CASSQDWGGNSYEQYF.

This chain links TRBV4-3 with TRBJ1-5; possibly TRBD1 for D (5 bases). The V end was cut by 1 base, the J end by 5 bases, with 12 bases between. Per the germline V gene, CDR1 is LGHNA and CDR2 is YSLEER. This CDR3 comprises 15 residues. This chain's CDR3 is CASSQAIGAHQPQHF. CDR3 DNA: TGCGCCAGCAGCCAAGCGATAGGGGCTCATCAGCCCCAGCATTTT.

The chain employs TRBV9 and TRBJ2-1; D ambiguous. This CDR3 has 17 amino acids. V was clipped by 1 base and J by 8 bases, with 22 bases between them. Germline V gives CDR1 SGDLS, CDR2 YYNGEE. The CDR3 sequence is CASSVNSLNPIVDEQFF. The DNA of the CDR3 is TGTGCCAGCAGCGTAAACTCCCTAAACCCGATAGTGGATGAGCAGTTCTTC.

This sequence joins TRBV4-3 and TRBJ2-2, with D unresolved. V dropped 5 bases and J dropped 0 bases, with 7 bases sitting between them. CDR3 length equals 14 residues. Germline V CDR1 and CDR2: LGHNA, YSLEER. CDR3 sequence: CASSGSANTGELFF. The DNA for the CDR3 is TGCGCCAGCAGCGGCTCAGCGAACACCGGGGAGCTGTTTTTT.

The V call is TRBV4-3, the J call TRBJ1-4, with D possibly TRBD1 on 6 matching bases. This CDR3 is 16 amino acids long. Germline CDR1 reads LGHNA; CDR2 reads YSLEER. V was clipped by 1 base and J by 5 bases, with 14 bases between them. Written as DNA, the CDR3 is TGCGCCAGCAGCCAAGCGGTTGGACAGCTGAATGAAAAACTGTTTTTT. Amino acids: CASSQAVGQLNEKLFF.

The chain employs TRBV4-3 and TRBJ2-7; TRBD1 matches at 7 bases. The ends lost 0 bases at V and 2 bases at J; junction bases unmatched: 13. The CDR3 sequence is 18 residues long. Germline V gives CDR1 LGHNA, CDR2 YSLEER. The CDR3 is CASSQDGSGGQVTYEQYF. The CDR3 DNA follows: TGCGCCAGCAGCCAAGATGGTTCCGGCGGACAGGTTACCTACGAGCAGTACTTC.

This clone was observed once. Other DNA sequences in this sample translate to the same CDR3. J is TRBJ1-2 and V is TRBV7-2, with D possibly matching TRBD1 (6 bases). Trimming took 6 bases from V and 4 from J, leaving 12 bases between them. The CDR3 spans 13 residues. Germline CDR1 is SGHTA and CDR2 is FQGNSA. The CDR3 protein is CASSPQGSYGYTF. The DNA for the CDR3 is TGTGCCAGCAGTCCACAGGGAAGCTATGGCTACACCTTC. The variable domain in full, completed from reference TRBV7-2 and TRBJ1-2, reads GAGVSQSPSNKVTEKGKDVELRCDPISGHTALYWYRQSLGQGLEFLIYFQGNSAPDKSGLPSDRFSAERTGGSVSTLTIQRTQQEDSAVYLCASSPQGSYGYTFGSGTRLTVV.

V is TRBV7-9 and J is TRBJ2-7; 8 nucleotides line up with TRBD1. This CDR3 region has 13 residues. Trimming cost V 5 bases and J 6 bases; bases outside gene matches: 6. Germline V gene data show CDR1 as SEHNR and CDR2 as FQNEAQ (reference sequence). Here the CDR3 DNA reads TGTGCCAGCAGCCTGACCGGGACAGGCGAGCAGTACTTC. This translates into CASSLTGTGEQYF.

This chain uses TRBV30 with TRBJ1-6; a weak D match, TRBD1 (5 bases). The CDR3 loop spans 17 amino acids. CDR1 is GTSNPN and CDR2 is SVGIG in the germline V gene (reference sequence). V was cut by 4 bases and J by 0 bases, with 16 bases left in between. The chain's CDR3 is CAWTPKGMSSYNSPLHF. The CDR3 DNA reads as TGTGCCTGGACCCCGAAGGGGATGAGCTCCTATAATTCACCCCTCCACTTT.

This clone was picked up one time. V is TRBV5-1 and J is TRBJ1-2, with D maybe TRBD1 (6 bases). Germline-derived CDR1 and CDR2 are SGHRS and YFSETQ. CDR3 length equals 15 residues. V was shortened by 0 bases and J by 4 bases, with 13 bases between the two germline ends. The CDR3 DNA is TGCGCCAGCAGCTTGGACGTAGGGGGGGCCTATGGCTACACCTTC. Translation gives CASSLDVGGAYGYTF.

The genes are TRBV16 and TRBJ2-7; D gene uncertain. The CDR3 loop spans 11 amino acids. V gave up 4 bases and J gave up 3 bases, with 4 bases separating them. Germline-derived CDR1 and CDR2 are KGHSY and FQNENV. This CDR3 is CASSPLYEQYF. In DNA form, the CDR3 reads TGTGCCAGCAGCCCCCTCTACGAGCAGTACTTC.

The gene calls are TRBV4-2 and TRBJ2-7; 9 bases fit TRBD2. Trimming removed 0 bases from V and 2 bases from J; junction bases left unmatched: 14. The V gene's germline CDR1 is LGHNA and CDR2 YNFKEQ. The CDR3 contains 19 residues. CDR3 DNA sequence: TGTGCCAGCAGCCAAGATCTCAGGAACCCTAGCGGGGATCCCTACGAGCAGTACTTC. This sequence encodes CASSQDLRNPSGDPYEQYF.